This TCR beta chain was recovered during a study of control samples from healthy donors and cancer patients. Some clones are missing from TCRdb's copy, which holds only in-frame ones; the method was immunoSEQ multiplex PCR. In the table there are about 120,000 clones, about 87% of which are singletons. The CDR3 runs 14 residues. Trimming left V 3 bases short and J 7 bases short, with 15 bases between. Germline V gene sequence: CDR1 MNHEY, CDR2 SVGAGI. The TCR originated in a man aged 60 to 75 in good health. The V call is TRBV6-5, the J call TRBJ1-2; D is uncertain. Sequenced sample: blood. The CDR3 coding sequence is TGTGCCAGCAGTTATTCTCAGAGTTCCAGTGGCTACACCTTC. As protein: CASSYSQSSSGYTF.